A single sample gave rise to the 32 T cell receptor beta chains below, sequenced in a study of blood T cell repertoires in COVID-19 (dated by TCRdb to 2018 to 2020). The method was the immunoSEQ multiplex PCR assay. What TCRdb holds here is the immuneACCESS table cut down to in-frame rearrangements. Part of the clones is not present; checked against another copy, under half of the missing clones reflect an unresolved V gene, and the others are unexplained. A total of about 160,000 clones appear in this sample, roughly 78% of them only once. Clones ranked in the top ten supply more than 7% of the sample. Sequencing used peripheral blood. Every receptor here comes from a woman in her sixties with COVID-19, enrolled during active disease.

V is TRBV7-9 and J is TRBJ2-3; 9 nucleotides match TRBD2. Per the germline V gene, CDR1 is SEHNR and CDR2 is FQNEAQ (reference sequence). V shed 3 bases, J shed 4 bases, and the junction held 2 bases outside the gene matches. CDR3 length: 14 residues. CDR3 sequence (DNA): TGTGCCAGCAGCTTCGGCGGGGGGGCAGATACGCAGTATTTT. Translation gives CASSFGGGADTQYF.

Here the CDR3 reads CASSLDSRTDTQYF. The CDR3 region has the DNA TGTGCCAGCAGCCTCGACAGTCGCACAGATACGCAGTATTTT. V is TRBV4-2 and J is TRBJ2-3; D is perhaps TRBD1 (5 bases). Germline V gene sequence: CDR1 LGHNA, CDR2 YNFKEQ. The germline V and J ends were trimmed by 4 bases and 1 base, with 9 bases remaining between them. The CDR3 covers 14 residues.

V and J are TRBV6-2 or TRBV6-3 and TRBJ2-5; 13 positions agree with TRBD2. After removal of 5 bases from V and 5 bases from J, the junction contained 8 bases not matched to a gene. The germline CDR1 and CDR2 sequences are MNHEY and SVGEGT. The CDR3 loop spans 16 amino acids. CDR3 region: CASSLGTSGTPETQYF. The DNA of the CDR3 is TGTGCCAGCAGTCTGGGGACTAGCGGGACTCCGGAGACCCAGTACTTC.

The V call is TRBV4-2, the J call TRBJ1-3; 11 bases align to TRBD1. V was pared by 4 bases and J by 8 bases, with 10 bases of the junction left unmatched. The CDR3 has 16 amino acids. Germline V gene sequence: CDR1 LGHNA, CDR2 YNFKEQ. The CDR3 bases are TGTGCCAGCAGCCTTACCGGCGGGACAGGGGGAGACACCATATATTTT. It translates to CASSLTGGTGGDTIYF.

The genes are TRBV11-2 and TRBJ2-3; 12 nucleotides align to TRBD2. This CDR3 is built from 17 residues. V dropped 1 base and J dropped 4; count of bases not matched to a gene: 6. CDR1 SGHAT and CDR2 FQNNGV come from the germline V gene. CDR3 residues: CASSLGISSGGADTQYF. The CDR3 nucleotides read TGTGCCAGCAGCTTAGGGATCTCTAGCGGGGGGGCAGATACGCAGTATTTT.

At least ten counts were recorded for this clone. The V and J genes are TRBV7-9 and TRBJ2-6; no reliable D call. CDR1 SEHNR and CDR2 FQNEAQ come from the germline V gene (reference sequence). There are 15 residues in the CDR3. Trimming left V 1 base short and J 2 bases short, with 6 bases between. DNA for the CDR3: TGTGCCAGCAGCTTAGGTGGGCCTGGGGCCAACGTCCTGACTTTC. It codes for CASSLGGPGANVLTF.

The gene calls are TRBV21-1 and TRBJ1-6; the table names TRBD1, a call not compared with the DNA. TRBV21-1 represents a pseudogene. The CDR3 contains 14 residues. The CDR3 region has the DNA TGTGCCAGCATGACGGACAGGTATAATTCACCCCTCCACTTT. It is translated as CASMTDRYNSPLHF.

This clone was observed a single time. The gene calls are TRBV19 and TRBJ1-2; tentatively, D is TRBD1 (5 bases). Germline V gene sequence: CDR1 LNHDA, CDR2 SQIVND (reference sequence). This CDR3 has 13 residues. Deletions cut 11 bases from V and 1 base from J, with 14 bases between. CDR3 sequence reads: CAGKGTGNYGYTF. For the CDR3, the DNA is TGTGCCGGAAAAGGGACTGGTAACTATGGCTACACCTTC.

This sequence joins TRBV18 and TRBJ1-5; 7 nucleotides match TRBD1. The trim removed 2 bases at V and 1 base at J, leaving 2 bases unmatched. The CDR3 is made up of 15 amino acids. Germline CDR1 and CDR2: KGHSH and LQKENI. CDR3 sequence reads: CASSPSTGSNQPQHF. The CDR3 DNA follows: TGTGCCAGCTCACCATCGACAGGGAGCAATCAGCCCCAGCATTTT.

The CDR3 reads CATLARGGPYGYTF. CDR3 sequence (DNA): TGTGCCACCCTAGCCCGGGGAGGTCCGTATGGCTACACCTTC. This sequence joins TRBV6-5 and TRBJ1-2; D is unclear. V was pared by 10 bases and J by 5 bases, with 20 bases between. This CDR3 region has 14 residues. Looked up from germline, CDR1 is MNHEY and CDR2 is SVGAGI.

This clone was found once. The chain is built from TRBV28 and TRBJ1-4, with 9 bases aligning to TRBD1. CDR3 length equals 15 residues. The germline gives CDR1 MDHEN, CDR2 SYDVKM. Trimming removed 5 bases from V and 6 bases from J; junction bases left unmatched: 7. The CDR3 loop reads CASSGRQGGDEKLFF. The CDR3, as DNA: TGTGCCAGCAGTGGAAGACAGGGGGGAGATGAAAAACTGTTTTTT.

The chain is built from TRBV5-1 and TRBJ2-3; 16 nucleotides agree with TRBD2. The CDR3 has 16 amino acids. Germline V gives CDR1 SGHRS, CDR2 YFSETQ. The trim removed 4 bases at V and 10 bases at J, leaving 9 bases unmatched. This CDR3 is CASSPGLAGGNSAQYF. CDR3 DNA sequence: TGCGCCAGCAGCCCGGGACTAGCGGGAGGGAATAGCGCGCAGTATTTT. Using reference TRBV5-1 and TRBJ2-3 for the parts outside the CDR3, the full variable domain is KAGVTQTPRYLIKTRGQQVTLSCSPISGHRSVSWYQQTPGQGLQFLFEYFSETQRNKGNFPGRFSGRQFSNSRSEMNVSTLELGDSALYLCASSPGLAGGNSAQYFGPGTRLTVL.

This chain links TRBV11-3 with TRBJ1-6, with D possibly being TRBD1 (5 bases). Looked up from germline, CDR1 is SGHNT and CDR2 is YENEEA. V lost 4 bases to trimming and J lost 0 bases, with 16 bases between them. The CDR3 runs 18 residues. CDR3 sequence (DNA): TGTGCCAGCAGCTCCCACCGGGGCGGGAGCTCCTATAATTCACCCCTCCACTTT. This translates into CASSSHRGGSSYNSPLHF.

CDR3 region: CASSRVSTGELFF. The CDR3 DNA reads as TGTGCCAGCAGCCGGGTCAGCACCGGGGAGCTGTTTTTT. The gene calls are TRBV11-2 and TRBJ2-2; D is ambiguous. CDR1 SGHAT and CDR2 FQNNGV come from the germline V gene. CDR3 length equals 13 residues. Trimming removed 5 bases at V and 4 bases at J, with 8 bases between.

The rearrangement uses TRBV15 and TRBJ2-5; 7 nucleotides match TRBD2. The CDR3 covers 14 residues. CDR1 and CDR2 from the germline V gene are LNHNV and YYDKDF (reference sequence). V lost 0 bases, J lost 5 bases, and 3 bases stayed unmatched. The CDR3 spells CATSRDKLAETQYF. The CDR3 DNA reads TGTGCCACCAGCAGAGACAAACTAGCGGAGACCCAGTACTTC.

V is TRBV9 and J is TRBJ2-4; 7 bases match TRBD2. The length of the CDR3 is 16 residues. The trim removed 4 bases at V and 6 bases at J, leaving 13 bases unmatched. Germline-derived CDR1 and CDR2 are SGDLS and YYNGEE. The CDR3 DNA sequence: TGTGCCAGCAGCCCTCGTCGTTCTTGGGAGGGAAACATTCAGTACTTC. Protein product: CASSPRRSWEGNIQYF.

V and J are TRBV6-1 and TRBJ2-5, with D perhaps matching TRBD2 (6 bases). CDR3 length: 13 amino acids. Per the germline V gene, CDR1 is MNHNS and CDR2 is SASEGT. The V gene lost 1 base and the J gene lost 6 bases, with 9 bases spanning the gap. CDR3 sequence (DNA): TGTGCCAGCAGTGAAGTAGGGACTCAGACCCAGTACTTC. Translated, it gives CASSEVGTQTQYF.

This chain joins TRBV28 and TRBJ1-2; D possibly corresponds to TRBD1 (6 bases). The length of the CDR3 is 11 residues. Germline CDR1 and CDR2: MDHEN and SYDVKM. Trimming took 7 bases from V and 11 from J, leaving 14 bases between them. The CDR3 loop reads CASTSPRGYTF. Written as DNA, the CDR3 is TGTGCCAGCACCTCTCCCAGGGGTTACACCTTC.

The chain joins TRBV25-1 to TRBJ2-1; 7 positions match TRBD1. CDR1 and CDR2 from the germline V gene are MGHDK and SYGVNS. The J segment lost 4 bases and the V segment lost 4 bases, leaving 7 bases of the junction unmatched. The CDR3 spans 15 residues. The CDR3 loop is CASSAWDREYNEQFF. The DNA of the CDR3 is TGTGCCAGCAGTGCGTGGGACAGAGAATACAATGAGCAGTTCTTC.

The chain has TRBV27 and TRBJ2-2; TRBD1 agrees at 10 bases. Per germline, CDR1 MNHEY and CDR2 SMNVEV (reference sequence). The length of the CDR3 is 16 residues. The junction had 8 bases not matched to a gene; V was cut back by 6 bases and J by 4 bases. In DNA form, the CDR3 reads TGTGCCAGCAGGAAATCCGGGACAGGGGTCACCGGGGAGCTGTTTTTT. Its translation is CASRKSGTGVTGELFF.

DNA of the CDR3: TGTGCCAGCAGTTCCAGGGGTTCGACGAGCACAGATACGCAGTATTTT. Residues: CASSSRGSTSTDTQYF. This sequence joins TRBV28 and TRBJ2-3, with D possibly matching TRBD1 (6 bases). The germline gives CDR1 MDHEN, CDR2 SYDVKM. V lost 4 bases and J 0 bases, leaving 14 bases between the germline ends. The CDR3 totals 16 residues.

This clone appeared many times. The chain carries TRBV9 and TRBJ2-5; 7 bases align to TRBD1. Germline trimming cut 4 bases from V and 1 base from J; bases unmatched to any gene: 4. Looked up from germline, CDR1 is SGDLS and CDR2 is YYNGEE. CDR3 length: 14 amino acids. In DNA, the CDR3 is TGTGCCAGCAGCCCCAGACAGGGCCAAGAGACCCAGTACTTC. This sequence encodes CASSPRQGQETQYF.

The V gene is TRBV9, the J gene TRBJ1-5; D gene ambiguous. CDR3 length equals 13 residues. V was trimmed by 3 bases and J by 4 bases, leaving 8 bases between them. CDR1 is SGDLS, CDR2 YYNGEE, per germline. For the CDR3, the DNA is TGTGCCAGCAGCGAGGCGGGGAATCAGCCCCAGCATTTT. This gives the protein CASSEAGNQPQHF.

The rearrangement joins TRBV4-3 to TRBJ1-1; D is unclear. The germline V gene encodes CDR1 LGHNA and CDR2 YSLEER. This CDR3 is 16 amino acids long. The V end was cut by 0 bases, the J end by 3 bases, with 14 bases between. The CDR3 coding sequence is TGCGCCAGCAGCCAAGATCGTTCAGGTTTCCACACTGAAGCTTTCTTT. Its translation is CASSQDRSGFHTEAFF.

The chain uses TRBV30 and TRBJ2-1, with 7 bases identical to TRBD2. The germline V gene has CDR1 GTSNPN and CDR2 SVGIG (reference sequence). The CDR3 is 15 amino acids. V gave up 3 bases and J gave up 6 bases; unmatched junction bases: 11. The CDR3 region has the DNA TGTGCCTGGAGCCGTCATGCGGGAGTGAGCAATGAGCAGTTCTTC. Protein product: CAWSRHAGVSNEQFF.

The V gene is TRBV3-1 (or the pseudogene TRBV3-2), the J gene TRBJ2-5, with 7 bases lining up with TRBD2. Germline-derived CDR1 and CDR2 are LGHDT and YNNKEL (reference sequence). With V trimmed by 1 base and J by 10 bases, 21 bases remained unmatched. The length of the CDR3 is 18 residues. The CDR3: CASSQVWGRGPSGKSQYF. CDR3 DNA sequence: TGTGCCAGCAGCCAAGTATGGGGGAGGGGACCCTCTGGGAAGAGCCAGTACTTC.

The gene calls are TRBV28 and TRBJ1-5; the D gene is possibly TRBD1 (5 bases). Germline V lookup: CDR1 MDHEN, CDR2 SYDVKM. V was clipped by 6 bases and J by 2 bases, with 11 bases between them. The CDR3 loop spans 14 amino acids. DNA of the CDR3: TGTGCCAGCAGACCCGGGGGAGGCAATCAGCCCCAGCATTTT. Translating it yields CASRPGGGNQPQHF. Complete variable domain (other parts from reference TRBV28 and TRBJ1-5): DVKVTQSSRYLVKRTGEKVFLECVQDMDHENMFWYRQDPGLGLRLIYFSYDVKMKEKGDIPEGYSVSREKKERFSLILESASTNQTSMYLCASRPGGGNQPQHFGDGTRLSIL.

V gene TRBV27 combines with J gene TRBJ2-1; a possible D gene is TRBD2 (5 bases). V lost 6 bases and J lost 2, with 14 bases in between. Germline assignment: CDR1 MNHEY and CDR2 SMNVEV (reference sequence). This CDR3 spans 15 amino acids. The DNA of the CDR3 is TGTGCCAGCAGCAGAAGAGGGTCCACCTACAATGAGCAGTTCTTC. It codes for CASSRRGSTYNEQFF.

CDR3 sequence reads: CASRRTGGNQPQHF. DNA for the CDR3: TGTGCCAGCAGGCGGACAGGGGGCAATCAGCCCCAGCATTTT. V is TRBV2 and J is TRBJ1-5, with 9 bases identical to TRBD1. Per the germline V gene, CDR1 is SNHLY and CDR2 is FYNNEI. The CDR3 has 14 amino acids. V dropped 6 bases and J dropped 2; count of bases not matched to a gene: 2.

In this sample, this clone turned up once. V gene TRBV2 combines with J gene TRBJ1-6; the D gene is possibly TRBD1 (6 bases). V lost 6 bases to trimming and J lost 6 bases, with 15 bases between them. Germline V gene lookup returns CDR1 SNHLY and CDR2 FYNNEI. This CDR3 contains 15 residues. The CDR3 is CASRASDSLNSPLHF. The CDR3 coding sequence is TGTGCCAGCAGAGCCTCGGACAGCCTTAATTCACCCCTCCACTTT.

V and J are TRBV2 and TRBJ2-1; 10 bases line up with TRBD2. The ends lost 8 bases at V and 7 bases at J; junction bases unmatched: 14. CDR1 SNHLY and CDR2 FYNNEI come from the germline V gene. The CDR3 sequence is 16 residues long. The CDR3 bases are TGTGCCAGCCAGCGCTCTAGCGGGAGAATAAGGAATGAGCAGTTCTTC. Amino acids: CASQRSSGRIRNEQFF.

V is TRBV27 and J is TRBJ2-7; 12 nucleotides align to TRBD2. The CDR3 contains 15 residues. V shed 3 bases, J shed 7 bases, and the junction held 7 bases outside the gene matches. Germline loops: CDR1 MNHEY, CDR2 SMNVEV (reference sequence). Here the CDR3 DNA reads TGTGCCAGCAGTTTCGCACTAGCGGGAGGTGGGGAGCAGTACTTC. Residues: CASSFALAGGGEQYF.